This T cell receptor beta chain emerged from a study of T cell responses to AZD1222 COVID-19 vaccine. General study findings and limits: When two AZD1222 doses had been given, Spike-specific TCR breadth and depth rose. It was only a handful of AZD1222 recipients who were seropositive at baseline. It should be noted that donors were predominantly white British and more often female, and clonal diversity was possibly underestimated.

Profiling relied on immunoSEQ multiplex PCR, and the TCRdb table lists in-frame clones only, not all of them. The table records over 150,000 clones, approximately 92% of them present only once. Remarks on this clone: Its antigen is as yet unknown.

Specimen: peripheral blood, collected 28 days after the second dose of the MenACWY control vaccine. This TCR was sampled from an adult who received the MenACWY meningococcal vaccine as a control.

CDR3 residues: CASTPGGGTEAFF. As DNA, the CDR3 is TGTGCCAGCACCCCCGGCGGGGGGACTGAAGCTTTCTTT. The V and J genes are TRBV6-5 and TRBJ1-1, with D perhaps matching TRBD1 (5 bases). Trimming stripped 7 bases from V and 5 bases from J, with 14 bases between. In germline, CDR1 is MNHEY, CDR2 SVGAGI. The CDR3 is 13 residues long.